This T cell receptor (beta chain) is from a study of Ad26.COV2.S vaccination and SARS-CoV-2 variants. Across the study: Recipients of Ad26.COV2.S got it intramuscularly, once or twice 56 days apart.

Using immunoSEQ multiplex PCR, the repertoire was profiled, and TCRdb retains in-frame clones only, with some absent. The table shows a few hundred thousand clones, with about 89% occurring only once. Regarding treatment: some 19 received Ad26.COV2.S at low or high dose, single or two shots; roughly five received placebo; per-sample allocation not given. Sample collection was performed on day 63 after the first vaccine or placebo injection. An Ad26 vector carrying the Wuhan-strain SARS-CoV-2 spike served as the vaccine. J lost 5 bases, V lost 2 bases, and 3 bases had no gene match. Looked up from germline, CDR1 is ENHRY and CDR2 is SYGVKD. The CDR3 has 14 amino acids.

This clonotype was sampled from a person between 18 and 65 years old who received the Ad26.COV2.S COVID-19 vaccine or a placebo. V usage is TRBV10-3 and J usage is TRBJ2-3, with 8 bases aligning to TRBD2. The input for sequencing was peripheral blood, taken in a trial of Ad26.COV2.S vaccine versus placebo. The CDR3 DNA reads as TGTGCCATCAGTGAGCAGCTAGCGGGAGATACGCAGTATTTT. It is translated as CAISEQLAGDTQYF.